This record concerns one TCR beta chain sequence. This sequence may be a read error, since a much larger clone differs from it by one base. This CDR3 comprises 16 residues. V was cut by 0 bases and J by 0 bases, with 11 bases left in between. In germline, CDR1 is SGHDT, CDR2 YYEEEE. The sample is drawn from a study of molecular identifiers for immune sequencing clone quantification. In TCRdb, the PCR reads were re-called with MiXCR into one record per CDR3 protein. The sample records approximately 93,000 distinct CDR3 sequences, around a quarter being singletons. The rearrangement links TRBV5-6 to TRBJ2-3, with unresolved D. Source material: naive CD8+ T cells from blood, with Jurkat cell RNA spiked in. Subset described: FACS-sorted CD8+CD4-CCR7+CD45RA+ naive T cells. This receptor was identified in a human donor in good health. Some libraries in this study had Jurkat cell RNA spiked in. The CDR3 here is CASSLGAGASTDTQYF. Here the CDR3 DNA reads TGTGCCAGCAGCTTGGGCGCAGGAGCTAGCACAGATACGCAGTATTTT.